A single sample is the source of the 13 T cell receptor beta chains below, sequenced in a study of T cell changes during pregnancy in multiple sclerosis. Produced via immunoSEQ multiplex PCR; TCRdb's table is partial and in-frame only. The sample records fewer than 100,000 clones, about 93% being singletons. Sequencing was performed on peripheral blood, taken after pregnancy. The source is a female donor in good health, enrolled as a control in a pregnancy study.

The CDR3 protein is CAISETGNEQFF. In nucleotides, the CDR3 is TGTGCCATCAGTGAGACGGGCAATGAGCAGTTCTTC. The J gene is TRBJ2-1, the V gene TRBV10-3, with D unclear. With 2 bases removed from V and 6 bases from J, the gap between germline ends came to 5 bases. The CDR3 is 12 residues long. Germline V CDR1 and CDR2: ENHRY, SYGVKD.

This chain uses TRBV14 with TRBJ2-3, with a tentative D call TRBD2 (5 bases). There are 14 residues in the CDR3. The germline V gene encodes CDR1 SGHDN and CDR2 FVKESK. The V and J ends lost 2 bases and 4 bases respectively, with 10 bases between them. Here the CDR3 reads CASSQLAGSDTQYF. DNA for the CDR3: TGTGCCAGCAGCCAACTAGCCGGGTCAGATACGCAGTATTTT.

This chain links TRBV18 with TRBJ2-3; 7 bases line up with TRBD1. CDR1 and CDR2 from the germline V gene are KGHSH and LQKENI. Germline trimming cut 6 bases from V and 1 base from J; bases unmatched to any gene: 10. The CDR3 runs to 16 residues. Written as DNA, the CDR3 is TGTGCCAGCTCTCCCGCAGGGGGTATGGGCACAGATACGCAGTATTTT. It encodes CASSPAGGMGTDTQYF. The full variable domain, in which reference TRBV18 and TRBJ2-3 provide the parts outside the CDR3, is NAGVMQNPRHLVRRRGQEARLRCSPMKGHSHVYWYRQLPEEGLKFMVYLQKENIIDESGMPKERFSAEFPKEGPSILRIQQVVRGDSAAYFCASSPAGGMGTDTQYFGPGTRLTVL.

This sequence joins TRBV28 and TRBJ2-5, with a weak D call TRBD2 (6 bases). The CDR3 loop spans 14 amino acids. Trimming removed 3 bases at V and 3 bases at J, with 11 bases between. The germline V gene encodes CDR1 MDHEN and CDR2 SYDVKM. In DNA, the CDR3 is TGTGCCAGCAGTTTCGGGGGATCGGAAGAGACCCAGTACTTC. It specifies CASSFGGSEETQYF.

The chain employs TRBV7-2 and TRBJ2-1; D unresolved. The CDR3 runs to 16 residues. With 2 bases removed from V and 0 bases from J, the gap between germline ends came to 11 bases. Germline CDR1 reads SGHTA; CDR2 reads FQGNSA. The CDR3 is CASSLIPLSSYNEQFF. The DNA for the CDR3 is TGTGCCAGCAGCTTAATTCCCCTAAGCTCCTACAATGAGCAGTTCTTC.

V usage is TRBV27 and J usage is TRBJ2-7; a possible D gene is TRBD1 (6 bases). Germline-derived CDR1 and CDR2 are MNHEY and SMNVEV (reference sequence). Trimming cost V 5 bases and J 3 bases, with 11 bases left between them. CDR3 length: 13 residues. The CDR3 reads CASSPLDSYEQYF. CDR3 DNA sequence: TGTGCCAGCAGTCCCCTGGACAGCTACGAGCAGTACTTC.

The chain uses TRBV4-3 and TRBJ2-1; no definite D call. Germline assignment: CDR1 LGHNA and CDR2 YSLEER. V lost 1 base and J lost 4, with 14 bases in between. This CDR3 contains 16 residues. The CDR3 here is CASSQAFSKRYNEQFF. CDR3 in DNA: TGCGCCAGCAGCCAAGCTTTCTCCAAACGGTACAATGAGCAGTTCTTC.

This chain links TRBV29-1 with TRBJ2-1; possible D gene TRBD2, 6 bases. The V end was cut by 4 bases, the J end by 7 bases, with 14 bases between. CDR1 is SQVTM, CDR2 ANQGSEA, per germline. CDR3 length: 13 residues. The CDR3 nucleotides are TGCAGCGTTGTCGTGACTAGTAGGAATGAGCAGTTCTTC. Its translation: CSVVVTSRNEQFF.

V and J are TRBV7-2 and TRBJ2-3, with TRBD2 identical over 7 bases. This CDR3 has 13 amino acids. Germline assignment: CDR1 SGHTA and CDR2 FQGNSA. V lost 5 bases, J lost 11 bases, and 10 bases stayed unmatched. The CDR3 nucleotides are TGTGCCAGCAGCCTAAGCGGGGCTGATTTGCAGTATTTT. Translation gives CASSLSGADLQYF.

V and J are TRBV5-1 and TRBJ2-6; no definite D call. The CDR3 is made up of 18 amino acids. The V gene's germline CDR1 is SGHRS and CDR2 YFSETQ. Trimming cost V 0 bases and J 0 bases, with 13 bases left between them. CDR3 region: CASSLGPADHSGANVLTF. The CDR3 nucleotides are TGCGCCAGCAGCTTGGGGCCGGCGGATCACTCTGGGGCCAACGTCCTGACTTTC.

This clone has a single count. The rearrangement uses TRBV7-9 and TRBJ2-7; possibly TRBD2 for D (6 bases). The length of the CDR3 is 16 residues. Trimming took 4 bases from V and 2 from J, leaving 18 bases between them. The V gene's germline CDR1 is SEHNR and CDR2 FQNEAQ (reference sequence). CDR3 in amino acids: CASSSQETSTAYEQYF. In DNA form, the CDR3 reads TGTGCCAGCAGCTCCCAAGAAACTAGCACCGCCTACGAGCAGTACTTC.

The chain combines TRBV19 with TRBJ2-7; 7 bases line up with TRBD1. With 5 bases clipped from V and 6 bases from J, the junction kept 7 bases outside the gene matches. CDR3 length: 13 residues. The germline V gene has CDR1 LNHDA and CDR2 SQIVND (reference sequence). The CDR3 protein is CASSRQGYVEQYF. DNA of the CDR3: TGTGCCAGTAGTCGACAGGGCTACGTCGAGCAGTACTTC.

The rearrangement links TRBV25-1 to TRBJ2-2, with D hard to call. The length of the CDR3 is 14 residues. The V end lost 1 base, the J end lost 4 bases, and 7 bases lay between the germline ends. CDR1 and CDR2 (germline): MGHDK, SYGVNS. The CDR3 sequence is CASSESPTTGELFF. DNA for the CDR3: TGTGCCAGCAGTGAATCCCCTACCACCGGGGAGCTGTTTTTT.